This T cell receptor beta chain was sequenced for a study of cytomegalovirus exposure and HLA in healthy donors. Study-level results: Earlier results showed most TCR beta V segments being productive about 87% or about 30% of the time. Among TCR beta chains of equal frequency, HLA-associated ones were more clonally expanded in a later analysis.

PCR involved 60 Vbeta and 13 Jbeta primers. Some clones are missing from TCRdb's copy, which holds only in-frame ones; the method was immunoSEQ multiplex PCR. The table shows fewer than 110,000 clones, with 81% occurring only once. Whereas donors were nominally healthy upon sampling, unrecorded immune exposures were probable. Points on this clone: Antigen unknown.

Germline CDR1 is MNHEY and CDR2 is SVGAGI. Unmatched junction bases numbered 6, after V lost 5 bases and J lost 4 bases. The CDR3 totals 15 residues. This clonotype originated in a young man in good health and CMV-seronegative. Source material: PBMCs. This chain connects TRBV6-5 to TRBJ2-1; 9 bases are a match to TRBD1. The CDR3 coding sequence is TGTGCCAGCAGTCCTGACAGGGGGAGTTACAATGAGCAGTTCTTC. Protein: CASSPDRGSYNEQFF.